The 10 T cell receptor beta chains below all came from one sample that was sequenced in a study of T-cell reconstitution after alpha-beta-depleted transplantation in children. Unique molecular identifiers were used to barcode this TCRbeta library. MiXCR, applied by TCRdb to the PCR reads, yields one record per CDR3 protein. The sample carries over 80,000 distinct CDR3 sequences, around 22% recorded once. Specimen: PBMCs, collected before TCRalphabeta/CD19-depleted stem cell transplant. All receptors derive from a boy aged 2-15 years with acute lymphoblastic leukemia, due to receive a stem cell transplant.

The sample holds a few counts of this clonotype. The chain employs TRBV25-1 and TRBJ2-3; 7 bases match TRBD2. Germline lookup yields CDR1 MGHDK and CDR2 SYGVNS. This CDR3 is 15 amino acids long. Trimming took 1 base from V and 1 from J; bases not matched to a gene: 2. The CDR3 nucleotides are TGTGCCAGCAGTGAATCGGGGGGTGGCACAGATACGCAGTATTTT. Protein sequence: CASSESGGGTDTQYF.

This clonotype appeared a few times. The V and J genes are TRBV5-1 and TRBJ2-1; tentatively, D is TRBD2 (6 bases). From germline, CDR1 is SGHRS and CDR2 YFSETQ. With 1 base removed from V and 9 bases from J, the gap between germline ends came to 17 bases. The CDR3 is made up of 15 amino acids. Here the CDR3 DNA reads TGCGCCAGCAGCTTGTTGGCGGGGCGAGCCTTTGAGCAGTTCTTC. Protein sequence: CASSLLAGRAFEQFF.

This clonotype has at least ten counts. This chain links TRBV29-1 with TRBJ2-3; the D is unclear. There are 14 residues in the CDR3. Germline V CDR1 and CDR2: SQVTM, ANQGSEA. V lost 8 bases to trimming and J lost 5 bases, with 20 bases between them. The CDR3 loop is CSFRRSLLVDTQYF. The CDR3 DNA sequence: TGCAGCTTCCGTCGGAGCCTCCTCGTAGATACGCAGTATTTT.

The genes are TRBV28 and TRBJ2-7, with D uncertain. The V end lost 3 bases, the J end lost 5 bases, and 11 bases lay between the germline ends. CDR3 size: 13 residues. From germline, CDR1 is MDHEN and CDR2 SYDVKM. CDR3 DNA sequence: TGTGCCAGCAGTTTTCGTTCGGTGGACGAGCAGTACTTC. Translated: CASSFRSVDEQYF. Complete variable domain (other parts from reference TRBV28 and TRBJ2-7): DVKVTQSSRYLVKRTGEKVFLECVQDMDHENMFWYRQDPGLGLRLIYFSYDVKMKEKGDIPEGYSVSREKKERFSLILESASTNQTSMYLCASSFRSVDEQYFGPGTRLTVT.

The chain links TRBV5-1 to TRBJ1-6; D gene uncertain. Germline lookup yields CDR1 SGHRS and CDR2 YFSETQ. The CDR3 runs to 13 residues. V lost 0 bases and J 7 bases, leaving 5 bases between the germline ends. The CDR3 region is CASSLGQNSPLHF. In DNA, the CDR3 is TGCGCCAGCAGCTTGGGTCAGAATTCACCCCTCCACTTT. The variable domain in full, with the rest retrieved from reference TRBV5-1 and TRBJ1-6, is KAGVTQTPRYLIKTRGQQVTLSCSPISGHRSVSWYQQTPGQGLQFLFEYFSETQRNKGNFPGRFSGRQFSNSRSEMNVSTLELGDSALYLCASSLGQNSPLHFGNGTRLTVT.

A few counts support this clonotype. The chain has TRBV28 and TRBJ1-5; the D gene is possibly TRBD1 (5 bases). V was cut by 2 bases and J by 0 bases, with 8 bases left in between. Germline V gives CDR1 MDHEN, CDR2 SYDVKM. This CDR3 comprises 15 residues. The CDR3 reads CASSLHDSSNQPQHF. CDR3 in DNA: TGTGCCAGCAGTTTACACGACAGTAGCAATCAGCCCCAGCATTTT.

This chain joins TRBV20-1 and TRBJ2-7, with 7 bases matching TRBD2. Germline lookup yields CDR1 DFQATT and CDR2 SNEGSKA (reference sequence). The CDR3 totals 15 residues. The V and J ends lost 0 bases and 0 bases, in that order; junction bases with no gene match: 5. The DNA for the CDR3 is TGCAGTGCTAGAGATAGCGGCGGGAGCTCCTACGAGCAGTACTTC. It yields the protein CSARDSGGSSYEQYF.

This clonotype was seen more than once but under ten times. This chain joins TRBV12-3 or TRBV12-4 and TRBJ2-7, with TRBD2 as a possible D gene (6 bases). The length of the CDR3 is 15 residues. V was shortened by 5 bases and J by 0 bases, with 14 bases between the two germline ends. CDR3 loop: CASSPLEGLSYEQYF. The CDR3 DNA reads TGTGCCAGCAGTCCCTTAGAGGGACTCTCCTACGAGCAGTACTTC.

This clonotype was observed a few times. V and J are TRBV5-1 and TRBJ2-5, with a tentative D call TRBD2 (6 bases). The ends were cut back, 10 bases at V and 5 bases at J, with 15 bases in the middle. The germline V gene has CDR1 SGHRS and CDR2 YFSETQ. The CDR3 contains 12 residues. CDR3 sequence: CASRDSAETQYF. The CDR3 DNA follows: TGCGCCTCTAGGGACTCGGCGGAGACCCAGTACTTC. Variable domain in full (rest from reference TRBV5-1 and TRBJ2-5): KAGVTQTPRYLIKTRGQQVTLSCSPISGHRSVSWYQQTPGQGLQFLFEYFSETQRNKGNFPGRFSGRQFSNSRSEMNVSTLELGDSALYLCASRDSAETQYFGPGTRLLVL.

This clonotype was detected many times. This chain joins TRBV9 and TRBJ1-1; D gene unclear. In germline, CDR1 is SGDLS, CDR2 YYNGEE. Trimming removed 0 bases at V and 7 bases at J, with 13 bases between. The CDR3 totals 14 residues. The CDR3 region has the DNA TGTGCCAGCAGCGTAGGCGACACCCGAGGTGAAGCTTTCTTT. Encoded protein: CASSVGDTRGEAFF.